The 26 T cell receptor beta chains given below trace back to one sample, sequenced in a study of T cell responses to AZD1222 COVID-19 vaccine. The data were produced by immunoSEQ multiplex PCR, yet TCRdb's version contains in-frame clones alone and is incomplete. Altogether 150,000 or so clones are present, around 90% being singletons, with the ten largest covering 3.8%. Sequenced material: peripheral blood, taken 28 days after the second AZD1222 dose. The receptor set was obtained from an adult who received the AZD1222 COVID-19 vaccine.

This chain connects TRBV7-9 to TRBJ2-3; no clear D gene. This CDR3 comprises 16 residues. CDR1 and CDR2 from the germline V gene are SEHNR and FQNEAQ (reference sequence). Trimming took off 5 bases at V and 3 bases at J, with 18 bases between the two ends. CDR3 residues: CASSPPLGIGTDTQYF. The CDR3 DNA sequence: TGTGCCAGCAGCCCCCCCCTTGGGATTGGGACAGATACGCAGTATTTT.

The chain uses TRBV3-1 (or the pseudogene TRBV3-2) and TRBJ2-7; TRBD2 matches at 12 bases. This CDR3 has 17 residues. Trimming took 0 bases from V and 5 from J; bases not matched to a gene: 8. The germline CDR1 and CDR2 sequences are LGHDT and YNNKEL (reference sequence). This chain's CDR3 is CASSQDKETSGSHEQYF. The CDR3 DNA is TGTGCCAGCAGCCAAGATAAAGAGACTAGCGGGAGTCACGAGCAGTACTTC.

This chain uses TRBV7-2 with TRBJ1-2; 7 nucleotides match TRBD1. V gave up 5 bases and J gave up 7 bases; unmatched junction bases: 4. There are 12 residues in the CDR3. Germline V gene sequence: CDR1 SGHTA, CDR2 FQGNSA. CDR3 sequence: CASSVYRGGYTF. The CDR3 DNA follows: TGTGCCAGCAGCGTCTACAGGGGTGGCTACACCTTC.

This chain joins TRBV7-2 and TRBJ2-7; 14 bases fit TRBD2. The V gene end was trimmed by 5 bases and the J gene end by 5 bases; junction bases not matched to a gene: 2. CDR1 and CDR2 (germline): SGHTA, FQGNSA. The CDR3 covers 14 residues. The CDR3 nucleotides are TGTGCCAGCAGCCCGGGACTAGCGGGAGACGAGCAGTACTTC. Translation gives CASSPGLAGDEQYF.

A single count supports this clone. This chain joins TRBV18 and TRBJ2-5, with unresolved D. V was pared by 3 bases and J by 1 base, with 9 bases between. The CDR3 extends over 14 amino acids. CDR1 KGHSH and CDR2 LQKENI come from the germline V gene. CDR3 in amino acids: CASSPDRFQETQYF. CDR3 bases: TGTGCCAGCTCACCCGACCGTTTCCAAGAGACCCAGTACTTC.

V and J are TRBV9 and TRBJ2-3; no definite D call. The CDR3 runs to 13 residues. V lost 5 bases, J lost 6 bases, and 13 bases lay in between. Germline values: CDR1 SGDLS, CDR2 YYNGEE. The CDR3, as DNA: TGTGCCAGCAGTACAGATACCCCCGATACGCAGTATTTT. Encoded protein: CASSTDTPDTQYF.

The gene calls are TRBV4-3 and TRBJ2-7; D is undetermined. The CDR3 consists of 14 residues. The germline V gene has CDR1 LGHNA and CDR2 YSLEER. V was shortened by 4 bases and J by 3 bases, with 13 bases between the two germline ends. DNA of the CDR3: TGCGCCAGCAGCCCCGTTAGAGGTCGCTACGAGCAGTACTTC. Amino acid sequence: CASSPVRGRYEQYF.

The chain links TRBV3-1 (or the pseudogene TRBV3-2) to TRBJ1-1; D is uncertain. V was clipped by 4 bases and J by 4 bases, with 16 bases between them. This CDR3 has 15 amino acids. CDR1 and CDR2 from the germline V gene are LGHDT and YNNKEL (reference sequence). The CDR3 is CASSPQRTLGTEAFF. CDR3 DNA: TGTGCCAGCAGCCCCCAGCGGACCTTGGGCACTGAAGCTTTCTTT.

The J gene is TRBJ2-1, the V gene TRBV5-1, with 10 bases identical to TRBD2. The V and J ends lost 0 bases and 5 bases, in that order; junction bases with no gene match: 5. CDR3 size: 16 residues. Germline V CDR1 and CDR2: SGHRS, YFSETQ. The CDR3 nucleotides read TGCGCCAGCAGCTTGGGGTGGACTAGCGGTAACAATGAGCAGTTCTTC. Protein product: CASSLGWTSGNNEQFF. The variable domain in full, with the rest retrieved from reference TRBV5-1 and TRBJ2-1, is KAGVTQTPRYLIKTRGQQVTLSCSPISGHRSVSWYQQTPGQGLQFLFEYFSETQRNKGNFPGRFSGRQFSNSRSEMNVSTLELGDSALYLCASSLGWTSGNNEQFFGPGTRLTVL.

V gene TRBV19 combines with J gene TRBJ2-1; the D call may be TRBD1 or TRBD2 (6 bases each). The V and J ends lost 6 bases and 1 base respectively, with 16 bases between them. This CDR3 comprises 16 residues. Germline V gene lookup returns CDR1 LNHDA and CDR2 SQIVND (reference sequence). In DNA, the CDR3 is TGTGCCAGTAGCTCCCCCGGGGGCTGGTCCTACAATGAGCAGTTCTTC. Protein: CASSSPGGWSYNEQFF.

The chain combines TRBV20-1 with TRBJ1-2; 8 bases are shared with TRBD1. Per germline, CDR1 DFQATT and CDR2 SNEGSKA (reference sequence). This CDR3 region has 11 residues. After removal of 8 bases from V and 8 bases from J, the junction contained 7 bases not matched to a gene. CDR3: CSSHRGLGYTF. Written as DNA, the CDR3 is TGCAGTTCACACAGGGGGTTAGGCTACACCTTC.

A few counts support this clone. The J gene is TRBJ2-3, the V gene TRBV11-2; 11 nucleotides align to TRBD2. Germline assignment: CDR1 SGHAT and CDR2 FQNNGV. After removal of 10 bases from V and 4 bases from J, the junction contained 10 bases not matched to a gene. CDR3 length: 15 residues. The CDR3, as DNA: TGTGCCACCATTACTAGCGGGAGTGTTGCAGATACGCAGTATTTT. Its translation is CATITSGSVADTQYF.

This chain connects TRBV6-5 to TRBJ1-5; D is unresolved. The V gene lost 6 bases and the J gene lost 4 bases, with 10 bases spanning the gap. The CDR3 has 13 residues. The germline V gene has CDR1 MNHEY and CDR2 SVGAGI. CDR3 sequence reads: CASRSQLNQPQHF. The CDR3 DNA sequence: TGTGCCAGCAGATCTCAGTTAAATCAGCCCCAGCATTTT.

The chain links TRBV11-2 to TRBJ2-7; weak D call: TRBD1 (5 bases). Trimming left V 3 bases short and J 3 bases short, with 9 bases between. CDR1 is SGHAT, CDR2 FQNNGV, per germline. The length of the CDR3 is 13 residues. The CDR3 loop reads CASSFRVGYEQYF. The CDR3 DNA sequence: TGTGCCAGCAGCTTCAGGGTTGGCTACGAGCAGTACTTC. The full variable domain, rest sourced from reference TRBV11-2 and TRBJ2-7, is EAGVAQSPRYKIIEKRQSVAFWCNPISGHATLYWYQQILGQGPKLLIQFQNNGVVDDSQLPKDRFSAERLKGVDSTLKIQPAKLEDSAVYLCASSFRVGYEQYFGPGTRLTVT.

This chain joins TRBV11-2 and TRBJ1-4; 8 nucleotides align to TRBD1. The CDR3 has 15 residues. The V segment lost 1 base and the J segment 8 bases; nucleotides outside the gene matches: 6. Per the germline V gene, CDR1 is SGHAT and CDR2 is FQNNGV. Here the CDR3 reads CASSLGGTGPEKLFF. The CDR3 DNA reads as TGTGCCAGCAGCTTAGGAGGGACAGGCCCCGAAAAACTGTTTTTT.

CDR3 coding DNA: TGTGCCAGCAGCTTTGGAGACAGGGTCTACGAGCAGTACTTC. This gives the protein CASSFGDRVYEQYF. The rearrangement uses TRBV5-6 and TRBJ2-7; 7 nucleotides agree with TRBD1. The germline V gene has CDR1 SGHDT and CDR2 YYEEEE. J gave up 3 bases and V 2 bases, and 5 bases lay outside the gene matches. The CDR3 runs 14 residues.

The rearrangement uses TRBV7-2 and TRBJ2-5, with D hard to call. Looked up from germline, CDR1 is SGHTA and CDR2 is FQGNSA. The CDR3 has 17 amino acids. Trimming pared 4 bases from V and 5 bases from J, leaving 23 bases between. CDR3 DNA sequence: TGTGCCAGCAGCTCCCTCCCCTGGACGGAGTTTCGGGAGACCCAGTACTTC. Amino acid sequence: CASSSLPWTEFRETQYF.

The chain combines TRBV24-1 with TRBJ2-1; 8 bases map to TRBD2. This CDR3 region has 17 residues. CDR1 is KGHDR and CDR2 is SFDVKD in the germline V gene. The trim removed 3 bases at V and 9 bases at J, leaving 15 bases unmatched. The CDR3 sequence is CATSDPIHREGASEQFF. DNA for the CDR3: TGTGCCACCAGTGATCCAATACACCGGGAGGGAGCGAGTGAGCAGTTCTTC.

V usage is TRBV27 and J usage is TRBJ2-7; 7 nucleotides align to TRBD1. Germline loops: CDR1 MNHEY, CDR2 SMNVEV (reference sequence). The V segment lost 8 bases and the J segment 6 bases; nucleotides outside the gene matches: 19. The CDR3 spans 16 residues. The CDR3 coding sequence is TGTGCCAGCGCAGTCCCCCTTAGACAGGGAACCCCCGAGCAGTACTTC. It yields the protein CASAVPLRQGTPEQYF.

The V call is TRBV5-1, the J call TRBJ2-7, with D maybe TRBD2 (6 bases). The CDR3 covers 15 residues. CDR1 and CDR2 (germline): SGHRS, YFSETQ. V shed 1 base and J shed 0 bases, with 11 bases lying between them. The CDR3 bases are TGCGCCAGCAGCTTGCTTCGGACTACCTCCTACGAGCAGTACTTC. It specifies CASSLLRTTSYEQYF.

V usage is TRBV6-2 or TRBV6-3 and J usage is TRBJ2-5; possibly TRBD2 for D (5 bases). CDR3 length: 14 residues. Trimming pared 0 bases from V and 2 bases from J, leaving 7 bases between. The germline V gene encodes CDR1 MNHEY and CDR2 SVGEGT. The CDR3 bases are TGTGCCAGCAGTTACTCGAGCGGACAAGAGACCCAGTACTTC. Translating it yields CASSYSSGQETQYF.

This clone showed up many times. The chain combines TRBV5-6 with TRBJ1-6; 7 nucleotides line up with TRBD1. The CDR3 contains 15 residues. The V gene end was trimmed by 4 bases and the J gene end by 7 bases; junction bases not matched to a gene: 8. Germline CDR1 reads SGHDT; CDR2 reads YYEEEE. Written as DNA, the CDR3 is TGTGCCAGCAGCCCCAGGGGGGTCCGCAATTCACCCCTCCACTTT. It is translated as CASSPRGVRNSPLHF.

A few counts support this clone. V and J are TRBV9 and TRBJ1-1; tentatively, D is TRBD1 (5 bases). Germline V gene lookup returns CDR1 SGDLS and CDR2 YYNGEE. The CDR3 spans 13 residues. Between the trimmed V and J ends, which lost 1 base and 8 bases, there was a span of 12 bases. The CDR3 bases are TGTGCCAGCAGCGTAACGGGGGTCGGCGAAGCTTTCTTT. Its protein is CASSVTGVGEAFF. The entire variable domain, with the rest obtained from reference TRBV9 and TRBJ1-1, is as follows: DSGVTQTPKHLITATGQRVTLRCSPRSGDLSVYWYQQSLDQGLQFLIQYYNGEERAKGNILERFSAQQFPDLHSELNLSSLELGDSALYFCASSVTGVGEAFFGQGTRLTVV.

This sequence joins TRBV5-6 and TRBJ1-1; D not resolved. This CDR3 spans 12 amino acids. Germline V CDR1 and CDR2: SGHDT, YYEEEE. With 4 bases removed from V and 9 bases from J, the gap between germline ends came to 13 bases. The chain's CDR3 is CASSQVGLQAFF. Here the CDR3 DNA reads TGTGCCAGCAGCCAGGTGGGTCTTCAAGCTTTCTTT. Using reference TRBV5-6 and TRBJ1-1 for the parts outside the CDR3, the full variable domain is DAGVTQSPTHLIKTRGQQVTLRCSPKSGHDTVSWYQQALGQGPQFIFQYYEEEERQRGNFPDRFSGHQFPNYSSELNVNALLLGDSALYLCASSQVGLQAFFGQGTRLTVV.

The V and J genes are TRBV11-2 and TRBJ2-7, with 9 bases fitting TRBD1. Trimming cost V 6 bases and J 7 bases; bases outside gene matches: 13. The CDR3 loop spans 15 amino acids. Germline CDR1 SGHAT, CDR2 FQNNGV. The CDR3 loop is CASSLRGTGMGEQYF. For the CDR3, the DNA is TGTGCCAGCAGTTTGCGTGGGACAGGGATGGGGGAGCAGTACTTC.

This clone was observed a handful of times. This chain joins TRBV12-5 and TRBJ1-3, with D possibly TRBD1 on 5 matching bases. This CDR3 comprises 14 residues. V lost 5 bases, J lost 0 bases, and 8 bases lay in between. Per germline, CDR1 LGHNT and CDR2 FRNRAP. CDR3 sequence reads: CASGTGDSGNTIYF. DNA of the CDR3: TGTGCTAGTGGTACAGGAGACTCTGGAAACACCATATATTTT.